These 15 T cell receptor beta chains were all obtained from the same sample, sequenced in a study of Tregs in tolerant kidney transplant recipients. Using immunoSEQ multiplex PCR, the repertoire was profiled, and TCRdb retains in-frame clones only, with some absent. The sample lists 98,000 or so clones, roughly 89% occurring once. This specimen consisted of CD4+ T cells from blood, obtained before the transplant. The receptor source for this set is a human donor who received a combined kidney and bone marrow transplant.

CDR3 loop: CASSGGGETQYF. DNA for the CDR3: TGTGCCAGCTCGGGGGGCGGAGAGACCCAGTACTTC. The chain carries TRBV19 and TRBJ2-5; D might be TRBD2 (7 bases). Between the trimmed V and J ends, which lost 9 bases and 4 bases, there was a span of 12 bases. The germline V gene has CDR1 LNHDA and CDR2 SQIVND (reference sequence). CDR3 length equals 12 residues.

The chain has TRBV5-1 and TRBJ2-2, with 14 bases identical to TRBD2. Germline assignment: CDR1 SGHRS and CDR2 YFSETQ. V lost 2 bases to trimming and J lost 3 bases; unmatched junction nucleotides: 6. This CDR3 is built from 18 residues. This CDR3 reads CASSFTGTSGRYTGELFF. CDR3 bases: TGCGCCAGCAGCTTCACCGGGACTAGCGGGAGATACACCGGGGAGCTGTTTTTT.

V is TRBV15 and J is TRBJ1-5; TRBD1 is a possible D gene (6 bases). Germline V gives CDR1 LNHNV, CDR2 YYDKDF (reference sequence). The V end lost 0 bases, the J end lost 9 bases, and 21 bases lay between the germline ends. The CDR3 has 17 amino acids. The CDR3 sequence: CATSRDGDIIIHRPQHF. CDR3 sequence (DNA): TGTGCCACCAGCAGAGATGGGGACATCATCATCCATCGGCCCCAGCATTTT. The entire variable domain, with the rest obtained from reference TRBV15 and TRBJ1-5, is as follows: DAMVIQNPRYQVTQFGKPVTLSCSQTLNHNVMYWYQQKSSQAPKLLFHYYDKDFNNEADTPDNFQSRRPNTSFCFLDIRSPGLGDTAMYLCATSRDGDIIIHRPQHFGDGTRLSIL.

This clone was found once. V and J are TRBV11-2 and TRBJ2-5; D is unresolved. V was shortened by 5 bases and J by 5 bases, with 21 bases between the two germline ends. The length of the CDR3 is 16 residues. CDR1 and CDR2 (germline): SGHAT, FQNNGV. The CDR3 loop is CASSPTPRSLSETQYF. CDR3 nucleotide sequence: TGTGCCAGCAGCCCCACGCCGCGGTCCTTGTCGGAGACCCAGTACTTC.

V is TRBV27 and J is TRBJ1-2; TRBD1 aligns across 7 bases. The CDR3 has 15 amino acids. The germline V gene encodes CDR1 MNHEY and CDR2 SMNVEV (reference sequence). V was pared by 0 bases and J by 7 bases, with 8 bases of the junction left unmatched. CDR3 region: CASSLSRGLTIGYTF. CDR3 coding DNA: TGTGCCAGCAGTTTATCGAGGGGGCTCACCATTGGCTACACCTTC.

This clone was recorded only once. This rearrangement joins TRBV29-1 to TRBJ1-3, with 7 nucleotides matching TRBD1. Germline lookup yields CDR1 SQVTM and CDR2 ANQGSEA. The CDR3 consists of 13 residues. The junction had 4 bases not matched to a gene; V was cut back by 3 bases and J by 5 bases. The CDR3 loop is CSVETDRRNTIYF. The CDR3 DNA reads TGCAGCGTTGAGACGGACAGGAGAAACACCATATATTTT.

The J gene is TRBJ2-3, the V gene TRBV7-2, with 8 bases matching TRBD2. In germline, CDR1 is SGHTA, CDR2 FQGNSA. With V trimmed by 5 bases and J by 2 bases, 9 bases remained unmatched. This CDR3 contains 16 residues. The CDR3 protein is CASSGTSGGLTDTQYF. DNA for the CDR3: TGTGCCAGCAGCGGAACCAGCGGGGGCCTCACAGATACGCAGTATTTT.

V usage is TRBV5-5 and J usage is TRBJ2-3, with a possible D match to TRBD2 (6 bases). Germline V lookup: CDR1 SGHKS, CDR2 YYEKEE (reference sequence). Trimming pared 1 base from V and 3 bases from J, leaving 12 bases between. This CDR3 comprises 15 residues. The CDR3 DNA follows: TGTGCCAGCAGCTTGTACGGGAGCGAGACAGATACGCAGTATTTT. As protein: CASSLYGSETDTQYF.

J is TRBJ2-3 and V is TRBV7-9; 7 bases fit TRBD2. Germline CDR1 is SEHNR and CDR2 is FQNEAQ (reference sequence). J was trimmed by 5 bases and V by 6 bases; bases with no gene match: 17. This CDR3 comprises 17 residues. The CDR3, as DNA: TGTGCCAGCAGACTAGGTCGGGGGAGGGCCAACGGAGATACGCAGTATTTT. Amino acids: CASRLGRGRANGDTQYF.

The gene calls are TRBV27 and TRBJ2-5, with 12 bases matching TRBD1. Per germline, CDR1 MNHEY and CDR2 SMNVEV (reference sequence). V trimming: 8 bases; J trimming: 5 bases; junction bases outside the gene matches: 9. CDR3 length: 15 amino acids. DNA for the CDR3: TGTGCCAGCTACCTGGGACAGGGGGCTCGGGAGACCCAGTACTTC. Amino acid sequence: CASYLGQGARETQYF.

The V call is TRBV6-4, the J call TRBJ2-3; perhaps TRBD2 as D (6 bases). This CDR3 is built from 17 residues. V was shortened by 4 bases and J by 4 bases, with 21 bases between the two germline ends. Germline loops: CDR1 MRHNA, CDR2 SNTAGT. For the CDR3, the DNA is TGTGCCAGCAGTGCTTGGGCCCTACGCGGGGTCCCAGATACGCAGTATTTT. Its translation is CASSAWALRGVPDTQYF.

The chain employs TRBV5-1 and TRBJ2-7; D uncertain. This CDR3 is 13 amino acids long. Germline CDR1 is SGHRS and CDR2 is YFSETQ. V was shortened by 2 bases and J by 10 bases, with 16 bases between the two germline ends. CDR3 nucleotides: TGCGCCAGCAGCTTTGGGCAGGATAGTCCTCAGTACTTC. Translated, it gives CASSFGQDSPQYF.

This chain links TRBV11-2 with TRBJ2-7; tentatively, D is TRBD2 (6 bases). In germline, CDR1 is SGHAT, CDR2 FQNNGV. The CDR3 has 15 amino acids. Trimming pared 4 bases from V and 0 bases from J, leaving 13 bases between. The CDR3 nucleotides read TGTGCCAGCAGCTGGCGGCGGGACCGCTCCTACGAGCAGTACTTC. Its protein product is CASSWRRDRSYEQYF.

The rearrangement links TRBV14 to TRBJ1-2, with D possibly TRBD1 on 6 matching bases. Germline V gives CDR1 SGHDN, CDR2 FVKESK. The V end lost 1 base, the J end lost 5 bases, and 8 bases lay between the germline ends. CDR3 size: 13 residues. CDR3 amino acids: CASSQGRGYGYTF. DNA for the CDR3: TGTGCCAGCAGCCAAGGCAGGGGTTATGGCTACACCTTC.

V is TRBV9 and J is TRBJ2-1, with 12 bases identical to TRBD2. The CDR3 spans 15 residues. The germline CDR1 and CDR2 sequences are SGDLS and YYNGEE. Trimming cost V 3 bases and J 9 bases; bases outside gene matches: 7. The CDR3 loop reads CASSALAGGPSEQFF. CDR3 coding DNA: TGTGCCAGCAGCGCTCTAGCGGGAGGGCCCAGTGAGCAGTTCTTC.